The 7 T cell receptor beta chains below all came from one sample that was sequenced in a study of cytomegalovirus exposure and HLA in healthy donors (dated by TCRdb to between 2016 and 2019). The library came from the immunoSEQ multiplex PCR assay. For the multiplex PCR, a mixture combining 60 forward primers for TCR Vbeta segments and 13 reverse primers for TCR Jbeta segments was used. As stored in TCRdb, this immuneACCESS dataset retains in-frame rearrangements with V and J assigned. A fraction of the clones does not appear; measured against another copy, unresolved V genes explain less than half of the discrepancy, and the remainder lacks a known reason. Counted in this sample were 150,000 to 200,000 clones; 70% to 80% of them appeared once. 1.5% to 2% of the sample is taken by the ten largest. Sequencing was done on a sample of PBMCs. The receptors shown here come from a woman aged 45-60 years in good health and CMV-seronegative.

Comments on this clone: Relative to the germline gene, one junction end is altered; a read error may explain this. This chain joins TRBV27 and TRBJ1-5; 7 bases fit TRBD1. Germline V gene data show CDR1 as MNHEY and CDR2 as SMNVEV (reference sequence). The CDR3 is made up of 13 amino acids. CDR3 bases: TGTGCCTGCAGCACAGGGGCCAATCAGCCCCAGCATTTT. Protein sequence: CACSTGANQPQHF.

The chain carries TRBV7-2 and TRBJ2-5; 8 positions agree with TRBD1. The germline CDR1 and CDR2 sequences are SGHTA and FQGNSA. This CDR3 has 14 residues. V was pared by 7 bases and J by 4 bases, with 8 bases of the junction left unmatched. The CDR3 sequence: CASIKTGTGETQYF. The CDR3, as DNA: TGTGCCAGCATCAAAACCGGGACAGGAGAGACCCAGTACTTC.

The chain joins TRBV5-1 to TRBJ2-3; D not certain. V lost 1 base and J lost 0, with 6 bases in between. The CDR3 covers 14 residues. Germline CDR1 and CDR2: SGHRS and YFSETQ. The CDR3: CASSLYSSTDTQYF. The CDR3 coding sequence is TGCGCCAGCAGCTTGTACTCTAGCACAGATACGCAGTATTTT.

V usage is TRBV28 and J usage is TRBJ2-1, with D possibly TRBD2 on 6 matching bases. CDR3 length equals 15 residues. Germline CDR1 and CDR2: MDHEN and SYDVKM. The germline V and J ends were trimmed by 5 bases and 5 bases, with 16 bases remaining between them. This CDR3 is CASSQPGPGDNEQFF. CDR3 DNA: TGTGCCAGCAGTCAACCGGGGCCGGGGGACAATGAGCAGTTCTTC.

The chain carries TRBV5-5 and TRBJ2-7, with D tentatively TRBD2 (5 bases). V was cut by 6 bases and J by 3 bases, with 16 bases left in between. Germline-derived CDR1 and CDR2 are SGHKS and YYEKEE (reference sequence). This CDR3 is built from 14 residues. The CDR3 loop reads CASTWGASGYEQYF. The CDR3 DNA sequence: TGTGCCAGCACCTGGGGAGCCTCGGGCTACGAGCAGTACTTC.

The chain combines TRBV6-4 with TRBJ2-7; the match to TRBD1 covers 7 bases. The CDR3 loop spans 15 amino acids. The germline V gene has CDR1 MRHNA and CDR2 SNTAGT. The V and J ends lost 0 bases and 3 bases, in that order; junction bases with no gene match: 5. CDR3 protein: CASSDSGGQSYEQYF. Here the CDR3 DNA reads TGTGCCAGCAGTGACTCAGGGGGACAGAGCTACGAGCAGTACTTC.

The V gene is TRBV7-9, the J gene TRBJ2-1; TRBD2 agrees at 10 bases. Trimming removed 4 bases from V and 5 bases from J; junction bases left unmatched: 11. Germline V gene data show CDR1 as SEHNR and CDR2 as FQNEAQ (reference sequence). This CDR3 is built from 17 residues. CDR3 coding DNA: TGTGCCAGCAGCTCGGGCGGAGCGGGAGGGAAGGACAATGAGCAGTTCTTC. This gives the protein CASSSGGAGGKDNEQFF.